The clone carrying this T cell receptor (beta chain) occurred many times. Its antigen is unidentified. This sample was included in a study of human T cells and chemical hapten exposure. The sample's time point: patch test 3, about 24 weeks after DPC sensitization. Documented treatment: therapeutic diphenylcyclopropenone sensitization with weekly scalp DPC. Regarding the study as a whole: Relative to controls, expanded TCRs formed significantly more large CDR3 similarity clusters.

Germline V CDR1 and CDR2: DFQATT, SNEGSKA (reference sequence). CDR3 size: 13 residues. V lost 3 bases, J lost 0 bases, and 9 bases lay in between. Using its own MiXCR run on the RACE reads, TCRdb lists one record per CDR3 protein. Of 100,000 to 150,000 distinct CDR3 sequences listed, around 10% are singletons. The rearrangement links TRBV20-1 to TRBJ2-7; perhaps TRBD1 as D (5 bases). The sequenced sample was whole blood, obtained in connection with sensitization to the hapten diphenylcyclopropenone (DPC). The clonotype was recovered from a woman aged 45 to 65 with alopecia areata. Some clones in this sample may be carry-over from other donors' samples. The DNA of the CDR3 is TGCAGTGCTAGGCAGGGAAGCTCCTACGAGCAGTACTTC. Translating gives CSARQGSSYEQYF.